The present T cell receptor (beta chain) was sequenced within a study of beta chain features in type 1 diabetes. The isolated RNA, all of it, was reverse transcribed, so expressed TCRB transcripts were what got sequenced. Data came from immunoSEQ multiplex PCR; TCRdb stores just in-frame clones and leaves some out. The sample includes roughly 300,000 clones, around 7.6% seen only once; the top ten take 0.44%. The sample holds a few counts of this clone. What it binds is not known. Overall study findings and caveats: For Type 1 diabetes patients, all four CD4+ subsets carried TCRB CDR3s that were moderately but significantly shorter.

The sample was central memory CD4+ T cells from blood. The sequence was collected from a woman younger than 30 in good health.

This chain's CDR3 is CASSIGQGRYTF. CDR3 bases: TGTGCCAGCAGTATCGGACAGGGTCGCTACACCTTC. This chain connects TRBV28 to TRBJ1-2, with 8 positions matching TRBD1. V trimming: 5 bases; J trimming: 9 bases; junction bases outside the gene matches: 5. In germline, CDR1 is MDHEN, CDR2 SYDVKM. The CDR3 has 12 residues.